The 8 T cell receptor beta chains below were found in one sample sequenced in a study of CD8+CD57+ T cells in acquired aplastic anemia. Genomic DNA templated the TCR beta VDJ and CDR3 profiling. TCRdb itself ran the reads through MiXCR, one entry per CDR3 protein. The sample holds 75,000 to 100,000 distinct CDR3 sequences, 55% to 75% seen once. Sequencing involved patients with CD8+CD57+ cell expansion previously shown by flow cytometry. The sequencing sample was made of sorted CD4+, CD8+, or CD8+CD57+ T cells (not recorded which) from PBMCs. Receptors were obtained from a human donor with aplastic anemia.

This clonotype was counted many times. The chain joins TRBV6-4 to TRBJ1-5, with unresolved D. The length of the CDR3 is 13 residues. V shed 5 bases and J shed 6 bases, with 11 bases lying between them. In germline, CDR1 is MRHNA, CDR2 SNTAGT. The CDR3 DNA is TGTGCCAGCAGTCCCGAGGTCACTCAGCCCCAGCATTTT. Encoded protein: CASSPEVTQPQHF.

The CDR3 here is CASSLTVGKLFF. The CDR3 nucleotides are TGTGCCAGCAGCTTGACCGTGGGAAAACTGTTTTTT. This chain joins TRBV7-8 and TRBJ1-4, with D hard to call. Trimming took off 3 bases at V and 10 bases at J, with 9 bases between the two ends. Germline assignment: CDR1 SGHVS and CDR2 FQNEAQ. This CDR3 contains 12 residues.

This clonotype has a handful of counts. The chain carries TRBV20-1 and TRBJ1-1, with D perhaps TRBD1 (5 bases). Deletions cut 6 bases from V and 5 bases from J, with 13 bases between. The CDR3 loop spans 12 amino acids. Germline CDR1 DFQATT, CDR2 SNEGSKA (reference sequence). The CDR3 sequence is CSAEDIRTEAFF. CDR3 nucleotides: TGCAGTGCGGAGGACATTAGAACTGAAGCTTTCTTT.

The chain combines TRBV2 with TRBJ1-5; D remains unclear. Trimming took off 5 bases at V and 7 bases at J, with 9 bases between the two ends. The CDR3 has 12 residues. Per germline, CDR1 SNHLY and CDR2 FYNNEI. In DNA form, the CDR3 reads TGTGCCAGCAGTTTAGACGGGCAGCCCCAGCATTTT. This sequence encodes CASSLDGQPQHF. Filled out from reference TRBV2 and TRBJ1-5, the complete variable domain reads EPEVTQTPSHQVTQMGQEVILRCVPISNHLYFYWYRQILGQKVEFLVSFYNNEISEKSEIFDDQFSVERPDGSNFTLKIRSTKLEDSAMYFCASSLDGQPQHFGDGTRLSIL.

The rearrangement uses TRBV20-1 and TRBJ1-2; TRBD1 might be the D (5 bases). This CDR3 region has 13 residues. CDR1 and CDR2 (germline): DFQATT, SNEGSKA (reference sequence). Trimming cost V 0 bases and J 7 bases, with 12 bases left between them. The CDR3 loop is CSARDRLGGGYTF. The CDR3 DNA follows: TGCAGTGCTAGAGATCGACTGGGGGGTGGCTACACCTTC.

The genes are TRBV19 and TRBJ1-3; D remains ambiguous. V was pared by 3 bases and J by 2 bases, with 14 bases between. Germline-derived CDR1 and CDR2 are LNHDA and SQIVND (reference sequence). This CDR3 comprises 16 residues. This CDR3 reads CASSIVDGGAGNTIYF. The CDR3 DNA sequence: TGTGCCAGTAGTATTGTTGACGGTGGCGCTGGAAACACCATATATTTT.

Here the CDR3 reads CASGTANSPLHF. The CDR3 nucleotides read TGTGCTAGTGGGACGGCGAATTCACCCCTCCACTTT. The genes are TRBV12-5 and TRBJ1-6; D call uncertain. CDR3 length: 12 residues. The ends were cut back, 6 bases at V and 7 bases at J, with 7 bases in the middle. Per the germline V gene, CDR1 is LGHNT and CDR2 is FRNRAP. The full variable domain, its missing parts supplied by reference TRBV12-5 and TRBJ1-6, is DARVTQTPRHKVTEMGQEVTMRCQPILGHNTVFWYRQTMMQGLELLAYFRNRAPLDDSGMPKDRFSAEMPDATLATLKIQPSEPRDSAVYFCASGTANSPLHFGNGTRLTVT.

The chain combines TRBV20-1 with TRBJ2-1; D is perhaps TRBD1 (6 bases). The germline V and J ends were trimmed by 3 bases and 4 bases, with 13 bases remaining between them. In germline, CDR1 is DFQATT, CDR2 SNEGSKA (reference sequence). This CDR3 has 14 amino acids. Here the CDR3 reads CSARGAPLYNEQFF. In DNA, the CDR3 is TGCAGTGCTAGGGGGGCTCCACTGTACAATGAGCAGTTCTTC.